A selection of T cell receptor beta chains follows, all from one sample in a study of T cells in Graves' hyperthyroidism and ophthalmopathy. TCRdb analysed the multiplex PCR reads with MiXCR anew, one entry per CDR3 protein. This table has some 250,000 distinct CDR3 sequences, 13% to 15% appearing once. The sequencing input was blood. These receptor sequences come from a woman aged 40 to 55 with Graves' hyperthyroidism that later progressed to Graves' ophthalmopathy. The CDR3 runs from the conserved cysteine through the conserved F or W. The listing skips clone size in some rows; elsewhere it reads once, few, many or a size class.

cdr3_aa j_call clone_size v_call
CASSDSTESDTQYF TRBJ2-3 many TRBV6-4
CASSDSGRKNIQYF TRBJ2-4 . TRBV4-1
CASSQGAHYNEQFF TRBJ2-1 many TRBV3-1
CASSFDRYPRVAQYF TRBJ2-5 . TRBV7-2
CASSPRAGSSYNEQFF TRBJ2-1 many TRBV12-3/TRBV12-4
CASSSGMNTEAFF TRBJ1-1 many TRBV7-3
CASTRATGELFF TRBJ2-2 many TRBV12-3/TRBV12-4
CASSGNRGRLLEMNTEAFF TRBJ1-1 many TRBV9
CASSPVGFRGTEAFF TRBJ1-1 many TRBV5-1
CASSLGLSGANVLTF TRBJ2-6 many TRBV9
CASSVTKTGSTSYGYTF TRBJ1-2 many TRBV11-2
CATSRAGTSVEQYF TRBJ2-7 many TRBV15
CASRKQGTSLGEQFF TRBJ2-1 many TRBV12-3/TRBV12-4
CASSPAWGVSSGSGANVLTF TRBJ2-6 few TRBV13
CAWSVHRETGSYTF TRBJ1-2 many TRBV30
CSGGAPGRRNIQYF TRBJ2-4 many TRBV20-1
CAIRKTGSGSMNTEAFF TRBJ1-1 many TRBV10-3
CASSFTDLNTEAFF TRBJ1-1 many TRBV6-1
CASSTRAGELFF TRBJ2-2 many TRBV2
CASSEGENYNKQFF TRBJ2-1 many TRBV2
CAWSPQGFATNEKLFF TRBJ1-4 many TRBV30
CAWSLSGGVEQFF TRBJ2-1 many TRBV30
CASSIGHYYTF TRBJ1-2 few TRBV19